These 26 T cell receptor beta chains were all obtained from the same sample, sequenced in a study of OX40 agonist ivuxolimab in advanced cancers. The library was built by means of the immunoSEQ multiplex PCR assay. Not all clones reach the TCRdb copy of this immuneACCESS table, which keeps in-frame sequences only. Checked studies attribute under half of the gap to unresolved V genes and leave the rest unexplained. The sample has over 70,000 clones on record, 86% of them singletons. The biggest ten clones account for approximately 7% of the sample. Specimen: CD4+ or CD8+ T cells sorted from blood, collected in a trial of the OX40 agonist ivuxolimab. These TCRs come from an adult with an advanced solid tumor such as melanoma, head and neck, liver or kidney cancer.

This rearrangement joins TRBV29-1 to TRBJ2-5; 8 bases line up with TRBD2. The CDR3 loop spans 13 amino acids. Germline trimming cut 5 bases from V and 4 bases from J; bases unmatched to any gene: 6. Germline V gene lookup returns CDR1 SQVTM and CDR2 ANQGSEA. CDR3 in DNA: TGCAGCGTTATCGGGCTAGCGGGAGAGACCCAGTACTTC. Encoded protein: CSVIGLAGETQYF.

This CDR3 reads CASSYRDRNIQYF. In DNA, the CDR3 is TGTGCCAGCAGTTACCGGGACAGAAACATTCAGTACTTC. This rearrangement joins TRBV6-5 to TRBJ2-4; 7 bases match TRBD1. Germline V gives CDR1 MNHEY, CDR2 SVGAGI. V dropped 2 bases and J dropped 6; count of bases not matched to a gene: 1. The CDR3 is made up of 13 amino acids.

The chain combines TRBV5-1 with TRBJ2-7; 14 positions agree with TRBD2. This CDR3 comprises 16 residues. Per the germline V gene, CDR1 is SGHRS and CDR2 is YFSETQ. V trimming: 3 bases; J trimming: 3 bases; junction bases outside the gene matches: 5. The CDR3 DNA reads TGCGCCAGCAGCTCGGGACTAGCGGGAGCGCTCTACGAGCAGTACTTC. Translated: CASSSGLAGALYEQYF.

The V gene is TRBV5-1, the J gene TRBJ1-3, with a weak D call TRBD1 (6 bases). This CDR3 has 17 amino acids. Deletions cut 4 bases from V and 0 bases from J, with 17 bases between. Germline V CDR1 and CDR2: SGHRS, YFSETQ. CDR3 in amino acids: CASSTDSRAISGNTIYF. The CDR3, as DNA: TGCGCCAGCAGCACGGACAGCCGAGCCATCTCTGGAAACACCATATATTTT.

This chain joins TRBV5-4 and TRBJ2-1; 9 bases are a match to TRBD1. The germline V gene has CDR1 SGHNT and CDR2 YYREEE (reference sequence). This CDR3 is 15 amino acids long. The junction had 7 bases not matched to a gene; V was cut back by 4 bases and J by 5 bases. The chain's CDR3 is CASSQDRGSHNEQFF. In DNA, the CDR3 is TGTGCCAGCAGCCAGGACAGGGGATCTCACAATGAGCAGTTCTTC.

The CDR3 is CASSLEPGVYGYTF. DNA of the CDR3: TGTGCCAGCAGCTTGGAGCCGGGAGTTTATGGCTACACCTTC. The V call is TRBV11-2, the J call TRBJ1-2; no clear D gene. Trimming shortened V by 3 bases and J by 5 bases, and 13 bases separated the two germline ends. This CDR3 is built from 14 residues. Germline V gives CDR1 SGHAT, CDR2 FQNNGV.

CDR3 nucleotide sequence: TGTGCCAGCAGTTACGAAAGGTCCTATAATTCACCCCTCCACTTT. Its translation is CASSYERSYNSPLHF. The gene calls are TRBV6-5 and TRBJ1-6, with D hard to call. The germline gives CDR1 MNHEY, CDR2 SVGAGI. V lost 2 bases and J 1 base, leaving 6 bases between the germline ends. The CDR3 covers 15 residues.

V gene TRBV19 combines with J gene TRBJ1-4; D is ambiguous. Germline loops: CDR1 LNHDA, CDR2 SQIVND (reference sequence). V was shortened by 9 bases and J by 6 bases, with 14 bases between the two germline ends. CDR3 length equals 13 residues. The CDR3 loop is CARIPGGDEKLFF. CDR3 in DNA: TGTGCCAGAATTCCCGGCGGAGATGAAAAACTGTTTTTT. Full variable domain (rest looked up from reference TRBV19 and TRBJ1-4): DGGITQSPKYLFRKEGQNVTLSCEQNLNHDAMYWYRQDPGQGLRLIYYSQIVNDFQKGDIAEGYSVSREKKESFPLTVTSAQKNPTAFYLCARIPGGDEKLFFGSGTQLSVL.

CDR3 nucleotide sequence: TGTGCCAGCAGTGAATATCAGGCTGGCGGGGAGCTGTTTTTT. Translation gives CASSEYQAGGELFF. The rearrangement joins TRBV6-1 to TRBJ2-2; D gene unclear. This CDR3 comprises 14 residues. V gave up 2 bases and J gave up 7 bases, with 11 bases separating them. Germline CDR1 MNHNS, CDR2 SASEGT.

This clone was recorded only once. V is TRBV11-2 and J is TRBJ2-2; the D is unclear. Trimming took off 3 bases at V and 0 bases at J, with 11 bases between the two ends. The CDR3 extends over 16 amino acids. Germline loops: CDR1 SGHAT, CDR2 FQNNGV. In DNA form, the CDR3 reads TGTGCCAGCAGCTTGTTGGGCCCAGCGAACACCGGGGAGCTGTTTTTT. Protein product: CASSLLGPANTGELFF.

The chain is built from TRBV7-9 and TRBJ1-1; the D is unclear. Trimming took off 1 base at V and 0 bases at J, with 12 bases between the two ends. Germline CDR1 and CDR2: SEHNR and FQNEAQ (reference sequence). CDR3 length: 16 amino acids. This CDR3 is CASSLGTTVVNTEAFF. The CDR3 region has the DNA TGTGCCAGCAGCTTAGGTACGACGGTGGTGAACACTGAAGCTTTCTTT. The full variable domain, rest sourced from reference TRBV7-9 and TRBJ1-1, is DTGVSQNPRHKITKRGQNVTFRCDPISEHNRLYWYRQTLGQGPEFLTYFQNEAQLEKSRLLSDRFSAERPKGSFSTLEIQRTEQGDSAMYLCASSLGTTVVNTEAFFGQGTRLTVV.

The rearrangement joins TRBV7-2 to TRBJ1-2; D gene uncertain. The CDR3 length is 13 residues. V lost 3 bases, J lost 8 bases, and 13 bases lay in between. Germline loops: CDR1 SGHTA, CDR2 FQGNSA. DNA of the CDR3: TGTGCCAGCAGCTTCGGCACAACCTACGGCTACACCTTC. This codes for CASSFGTTYGYTF.

The genes are TRBV7-9 and TRBJ1-6; 10 bases map to TRBD1. The junction had 7 bases not matched to a gene; V was cut back by 1 base and J by 10 bases. Germline V CDR1 and CDR2: SEHNR, FQNEAQ (reference sequence). This CDR3 comprises 16 residues. The CDR3 sequence is CASSLGPGTGVSPLHF. DNA for the CDR3: TGTGCCAGCAGCTTAGGTCCCGGGACAGGGGTCTCACCCCTCCACTTT.

The DNA for the CDR3 is TGTGCCAGCAGCCCCCGCCGGGCCGGAGAGCAGTACTTC. Translating gives CASSPRRAGEQYF. The chain employs TRBV6-5 and TRBJ2-7; D gene unclear. CDR1 and CDR2 (germline): MNHEY, SVGAGI. CDR3 size: 13 residues. Deletions cut 6 bases from V and 7 bases from J, with 16 bases between.

The chain recombines TRBV2 with TRBJ1-5; possible D gene TRBD1, 5 bases. CDR3 length: 14 amino acids. Germline-derived CDR1 and CDR2 are SNHLY and FYNNEI. The germline V and J ends were trimmed by 7 bases and 0 bases, with 10 bases remaining between them. The CDR3 bases are TGTGCCAGCACCCCAGGGATTAGCAATCAGCCCCAGCATTTT. Translation: CASTPGISNQPQHF.

The count of this clone is one. CDR3 nucleotide sequence: TGTGCCAGCAGGGACAGGACTACCTATGGCTACACCTTC. It codes for CASRDRTTYGYTF. J is TRBJ1-2 and V is TRBV19; 8 nucleotides align to TRBD1. Per the germline V gene, CDR1 is LNHDA and CDR2 is SQIVND (reference sequence). The CDR3 consists of 13 residues. The J segment lost 4 bases and the V segment lost 9 bases, leaving 7 bases of the junction unmatched.

This chain uses TRBV7-2 with TRBJ2-2; 9 bases fit TRBD1. The length of the CDR3 is 15 residues. The V gene's germline CDR1 is SGHTA and CDR2 FQGNSA. After removal of 5 bases from V and 5 bases from J, the junction contained 6 bases not matched to a gene. DNA for the CDR3: TGTGCCAGCAGCCCTGGGACAGGGCGGACCGGGGAGCTGTTTTTT. It codes for CASSPGTGRTGELFF.

The chain joins TRBV19 to TRBJ1-5; D ambiguous. Trimming cost V 0 bases and J 5 bases, with 5 bases left between them. Per the germline V gene, CDR1 is LNHDA and CDR2 is SQIVND (reference sequence). The CDR3 is 13 amino acids. The CDR3 nucleotides are TGTGCCAGTAGTATAGATCTAGATCAGCCCCAGCATTTT. Translated, it gives CASSIDLDQPQHF.

The gene calls are TRBV9 and TRBJ1-3, with D perhaps TRBD1 (6 bases). Trimming took 1 base from V and 2 from J, leaving 16 bases between them. The CDR3 totals 17 residues. The germline V gene encodes CDR1 SGDLS and CDR2 YYNGEE. The CDR3 nucleotides read TGTGCCAGCAGCGTATCCCTTACAGGGTTTGCTGGAAACACCATATATTTT. Protein product: CASSVSLTGFAGNTIYF. Full variable domain (rest looked up from reference TRBV9 and TRBJ1-3): DSGVTQTPKHLITATGQRVTLRCSPRSGDLSVYWYQQSLDQGLQFLIQYYNGEERAKGNILERFSAQQFPDLHSELNLSSLELGDSALYFCASSVSLTGFAGNTIYFGEGSWLTVV.

J is TRBJ2-7 and V is TRBV2; D is unclear. The length of the CDR3 is 11 residues. V lost 5 bases to trimming and J lost 3 bases, with 5 bases between them. Germline V CDR1 and CDR2: SNHLY, FYNNEI. CDR3 protein: CASSPYYEQYF. In nucleotides, the CDR3 is TGTGCCAGCAGTCCATACTACGAGCAGTACTTC.

The chain couples TRBV15 to TRBJ2-3; 7 positions match TRBD2. Germline V lookup: CDR1 LNHNV, CDR2 YYDKDF (reference sequence). With V trimmed by 5 bases and J by 5 bases, 4 bases remained unmatched. The CDR3 runs 13 residues. The CDR3 loop reads CATSEGGEDTQYF. The CDR3 DNA sequence: TGTGCCACCAGCGAGGGAGGGGAAGATACGCAGTATTTT.

The chain combines TRBV7-2 with TRBJ2-6, with D possibly being TRBD1 or TRBD2 (5 bases each). The V end lost 1 base, the J end lost 0 bases, and 7 bases lay between the germline ends. The V gene's germline CDR1 is SGHTA and CDR2 FQGNSA. This CDR3 has 16 amino acids. CDR3 in DNA: TGTGCCAGCAGCTTAGGGGGGAGCTCTGGGGCCAACGTCCTGACTTTC. This codes for CASSLGGSSGANVLTF.

This rearrangement joins TRBV5-4 to TRBJ1-6, with 7 bases matching TRBD1. Trimming at V came to 2 bases and at J to 9 bases, leaving 5 bases not matched to a gene. Germline V gives CDR1 SGHNT, CDR2 YYREEE (reference sequence). The CDR3 runs to 14 residues. CDR3 DNA: TGTGCCAGCAGCTTTACAGGGGTTTCTTCACCCCTCCACTTT. This encodes CASSFTGVSSPLHF.

DNA for the CDR3: TGTGCCAGCAGAGGTGGATTCTTGGGCAATCAGCCCCAGCATTTT. It codes for CASRGGFLGNQPQHF. The J gene is TRBJ1-5, the V gene TRBV2; D is uncertain. V gave up 6 bases and J gave up 2 bases, with 14 bases separating them. The CDR3 runs to 15 residues. Germline V gives CDR1 SNHLY, CDR2 FYNNEI. Supplemented by reference TRBV2 and TRBJ1-5, the full variable domain reads EPEVTQTPSHQVTQMGQEVILRCVPISNHLYFYWYRQILGQKVEFLVSFYNNEISEKSEIFDDQFSVERPDGSNFTLKIRSTKLEDSAMYFCASRGGFLGNQPQHFGDGTRLSIL.

This chain joins TRBV6-5 and TRBJ1-6, with unresolved D. V was trimmed by 6 bases and J by 8 bases, leaving 17 bases between them. The CDR3 covers 15 residues. In germline, CDR1 is MNHEY, CDR2 SVGAGI. CDR3 amino acids: CASRNGPEAYSPLHF. The CDR3 DNA reads as TGTGCCAGCAGAAATGGGCCCGAGGCCTATTCACCCCTCCACTTT.

This chain joins TRBV18 and TRBJ2-4; D ambiguous. V was clipped by 4 bases and J by 7 bases, with 20 bases between them. This CDR3 contains 16 residues. Germline V gives CDR1 KGHSH, CDR2 LQKENI. For the CDR3, the DNA is TGTGCCAGCTCACTCATGGGGAAGGTCAGCCAGAACATTCAGTACTTC. Translating gives CASSLMGKVSQNIQYF.